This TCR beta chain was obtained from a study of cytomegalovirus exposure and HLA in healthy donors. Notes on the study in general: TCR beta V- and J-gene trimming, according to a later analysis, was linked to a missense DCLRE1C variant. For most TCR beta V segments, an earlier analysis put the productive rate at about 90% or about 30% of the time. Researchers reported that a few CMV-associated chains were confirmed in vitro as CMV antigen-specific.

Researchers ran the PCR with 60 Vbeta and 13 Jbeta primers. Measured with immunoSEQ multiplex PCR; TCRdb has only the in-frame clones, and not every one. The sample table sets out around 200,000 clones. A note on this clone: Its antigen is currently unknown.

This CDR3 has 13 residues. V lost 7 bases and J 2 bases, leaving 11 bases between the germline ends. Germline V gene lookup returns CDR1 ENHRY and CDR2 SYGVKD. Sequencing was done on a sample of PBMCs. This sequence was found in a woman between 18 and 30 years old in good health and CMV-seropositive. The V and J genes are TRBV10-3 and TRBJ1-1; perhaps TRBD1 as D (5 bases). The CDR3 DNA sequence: TGTGCCATCACCCCGACAGAAAACACTGAAGCTTTCTTT. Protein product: CAITPTENTEAFF.